What follows are 15 T cell receptor beta chains derived from one specimen sequenced in a study of identical twins. TCRdb used MiXCR to reprocess the 5' RACE reads, holding one entry per CDR3 protein. The sample gives 200,000 to 250,000 distinct CDR3 sequences, 10% to 13% of which show up once; about 9% is in the top ten. Sequencing was carried out using memory T cells sorted from blood. These receptors originate from a man over 45 in good health.

This chain connects TRBV7-3 to TRBJ2-2; TRBD1 agrees at 7 bases. V shed 5 bases and J 4 bases; nucleotides not matched to a gene: 7. Germline V gene data show CDR1 as SGHTA and CDR2 as FQGTGA. The length of the CDR3 is 15 residues. This CDR3 is CASSPDRAGTGELFF. The CDR3 bases are TGTGCCAGCAGCCCAGACAGGGCCGGCACCGGGGAGCTGTTTTTT.

This clonotype was seen repeatedly, ten times or more. The chain carries TRBV5-1 and TRBJ2-1, with D unresolved. V gave up 1 base and J gave up 2 bases, with 13 bases separating them. Germline CDR1 reads SGHRS; CDR2 reads YFSETQ. This CDR3 has 16 amino acids. In DNA, the CDR3 is TGCGCCAGCAGCTTGATGGCCCCCAGTCCCTACAATGAGCAGTTCTTC. Its protein product is CASSLMAPSPYNEQFF.

For this clonotype: It may be a read error: a sequence one base away is much more abundant. CDR3 loop: CASSQITSGRGNGQFF. CDR3 coding DNA: TGCGCCAGCAGCCAAATTACTAGCGGGAGGGGGAATGGGCAGTTCTTC. This chain links TRBV4-1 with TRBJ2-1, with TRBD2 matching 13 bases. CDR1 is MGHRA, CDR2 YSYEKL, per germline. CDR3 size: 16 residues.

This clonotype appeared a few times. This chain connects TRBV7-8 to TRBJ2-1; 7 bases map to TRBD1. CDR1 and CDR2 (germline): SGHVS, FQNEAQ. V lost 5 bases and J lost 6; bases outside the gene matches: 7. This CDR3 contains 14 residues. CDR3: CASSTRDSGNEQFF. DNA for the CDR3: TGTGCCAGCAGCACAAGGGACAGCGGCAATGAGCAGTTCTTC.

This CDR3 reads CSARARIPGNTIYF. The DNA of the CDR3 is TGCAGTGCTAGAGCACGGATTCCTGGAAACACCATATATTTT. V gene TRBV20-1 combines with J gene TRBJ1-3; D ambiguous. Germline values: CDR1 DFQATT, CDR2 SNEGSKA (reference sequence). Trimming stripped 1 base from V and 2 bases from J, with 9 bases between. The CDR3 consists of 14 residues.

This clonotype was picked up one time. Germline is not matched at one junction end, which may reflect a read error. This chain connects TRBV3-1 to TRBJ2-7, with TRBD2 matching 11 bases. CDR1 is LGHDT, CDR2 YNNKEL, per germline (reference sequence). The CDR3 is made up of 13 amino acids. The CDR3 is CASSPQLAGEPNF. The CDR3 region has the DNA TGTGCCAGCAGCCCCCAACTAGCGGGAGAGCCTAACTTC.

The chain is built from TRBV6-1 and TRBJ2-6; D is ambiguous. V lost 0 bases to trimming and J lost 5 bases, with 5 bases between them. Germline CDR1 and CDR2: MNHNS and SASEGT. The CDR3 is made up of 14 amino acids. The CDR3 protein is CASSEAARANVLTF. CDR3 coding DNA: TGTGCCAGCAGTGAAGCTGCCAGGGCCAACGTCCTGACTTTC.

The V and J genes are TRBV6-2 or TRBV6-3 and TRBJ2-6; no clear D. Trimming cost V 6 bases and J 3 bases, with 18 bases left between them. The germline CDR1 and CDR2 sequences are MNHEY and SVGEGT. The CDR3 has 17 residues. This CDR3 reads CASRARTGRDGANVLTF. In DNA form, the CDR3 reads TGTGCCAGCAGGGCTCGGACGGGCCGTGATGGGGCCAACGTCCTGACTTTC.

This clonotype was counted only a few times. V gene TRBV20-1 combines with J gene TRBJ1-6, with 8 bases aligning to TRBD1. This CDR3 is built from 13 residues. Germline V gene data show CDR1 as DFQATT and CDR2 as SNEGSKA (reference sequence). The ends lost 1 base at V and 7 bases at J; junction bases unmatched: 0. The CDR3 loop reads CSARGDRNSPLHF. The DNA of the CDR3 is TGCAGTGCTAGAGGGGACAGGAATTCACCCCTCCACTTT.

This clonotype was counted ten times or more. This chain links TRBV20-1 with TRBJ2-7, with TRBD2 matching 7 bases. After removal of 4 bases from V and 9 bases from J, the junction contained 9 bases not matched to a gene. The CDR3 consists of 12 residues. CDR1 is DFQATT and CDR2 is SNEGSKA in the germline V gene (reference sequence). The CDR3 DNA follows: TGCAGTGCTAACGGACTAGAAGCGCGGCAGTACTTC. This gives the protein CSANGLEARQYF.

V is TRBV12-3 or TRBV12-4 and J is TRBJ2-2; 12 positions agree with TRBD2. V lost 3 bases to trimming and J lost 6 bases; unmatched junction nucleotides: 5. The CDR3 covers 16 residues. The chain's CDR3 is CASSFRLAGGSGELFF. For the CDR3, the DNA is TGTGCCAGCAGTTTCAGGCTAGCGGGAGGGTCCGGGGAGCTGTTTTTT.

This clonotype has only a few counts. The chain carries TRBV11-2 and TRBJ1-5; TRBD1 agrees at 7 bases. The CDR3 extends over 13 amino acids. CDR1 SGHAT and CDR2 FQNNGV come from the germline V gene. V shed 8 bases, J shed 3 bases, and the junction held 4 bases outside the gene matches. CDR3 loop: CASGQAHNQPQHF. Written as DNA, the CDR3 is TGTGCCAGCGGACAGGCACACAATCAGCCCCAGCATTTT.

This clonotype was seen many times. The chain couples TRBV11-2 to TRBJ2-7; either TRBD1 or TRBD2 may fit D (5 bases each). Trimming pared 3 bases from V and 12 bases from J, leaving 15 bases between. The CDR3 has 12 residues. The germline V gene encodes CDR1 SGHAT and CDR2 FQNNGV. The CDR3 is CASSFEGTVWYF. The CDR3 bases are TGTGCCAGCAGCTTCGAGGGGACCGTATGGTACTTC.

CDR3 coding DNA: TGTGCCAGCAGTCGGACTAGCGGCTACAATGAGCAGTTCTTC. It is translated as CASSRTSGYNEQFF. The chain couples TRBV6-2 or TRBV6-3 to TRBJ2-1; 10 positions match TRBD2. Germline CDR1 MNHEY, CDR2 SVGEGT. V shed 5 bases and J 3 bases; nucleotides not matched to a gene: 1. The CDR3 has 14 residues.

In this sample, this clonotype turned up a few times. V usage is TRBV9 and J usage is TRBJ1-5; 9 bases line up with TRBD1. The CDR3 sequence is 14 residues long. Germline V lookup: CDR1 SGDLS, CDR2 YYNGEE. V shed 3 bases and J 7 bases; nucleotides not matched to a gene: 5. The CDR3 here is CASSDTGGGQPQHF. In DNA, the CDR3 is TGTGCCAGCAGCGACACAGGGGGCGGGCAGCCCCAGCATTTT.